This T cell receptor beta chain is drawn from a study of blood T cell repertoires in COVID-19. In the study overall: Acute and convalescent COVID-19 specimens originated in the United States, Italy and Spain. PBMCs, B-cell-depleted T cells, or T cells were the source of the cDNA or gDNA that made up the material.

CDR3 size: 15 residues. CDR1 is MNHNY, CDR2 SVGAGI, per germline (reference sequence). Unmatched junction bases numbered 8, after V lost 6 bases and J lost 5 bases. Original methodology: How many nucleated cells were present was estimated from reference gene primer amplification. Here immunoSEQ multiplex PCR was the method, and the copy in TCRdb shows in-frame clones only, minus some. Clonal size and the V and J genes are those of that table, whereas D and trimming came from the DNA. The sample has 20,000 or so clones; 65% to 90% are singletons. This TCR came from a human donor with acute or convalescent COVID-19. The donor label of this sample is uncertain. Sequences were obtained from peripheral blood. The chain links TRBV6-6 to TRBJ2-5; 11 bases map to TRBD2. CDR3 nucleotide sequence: TGTGCCAGCAGCGTTAGCGGGGGGGCCCGGGAGACCCAGTACTTC. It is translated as CASSVSGGARETQYF.